Each of the 26 T cell receptor beta chains below was sequenced from the same sample in a study of cytomegalovirus exposure and HLA in healthy donors. The PCR contained 60 Vbeta and 13 Jbeta primers. Assay: immunoSEQ multiplex PCR; the TCRdb copy retains only in-frame clones and omits some. The sample contains approximately 150,000 clones, approximately 80% of which appear only once. The sequenced sample was PBMCs. Receptor source: a man aged 18 to 30 in good health and CMV-seropositive.

CDR3 residues: CASTERGDGQPQHF. DNA for the CDR3: TGTGCCAGCACTGAGCGGGGGGACGGTCAGCCCCAGCATTTT. The chain carries TRBV7-9 and TRBJ1-5; possibly TRBD1 for D (5 bases). V lost 7 bases, J lost 6 bases, and 16 bases lay in between. This CDR3 region has 14 residues. Germline values: CDR1 SEHNR, CDR2 FQNEAQ (reference sequence).

V usage is TRBV5-4 and J usage is TRBJ1-2; 11 positions agree with TRBD1. V trimming: 2 bases; J trimming: 3 bases; junction bases outside the gene matches: 6. This CDR3 has 16 amino acids. Germline CDR1 and CDR2: SGHNT and YYREEE (reference sequence). The CDR3 loop reads CASSFGVGQGDYGYTF. In DNA form, the CDR3 reads TGTGCCAGCAGCTTTGGCGTGGGACAGGGGGACTATGGCTACACCTTC.

The chain joins TRBV7-9 to TRBJ2-7; 7 nucleotides line up with TRBD2. This CDR3 is 14 amino acids long. J gave up 2 bases and V 2 bases, and 3 bases lay outside the gene matches. Per the germline V gene, CDR1 is SEHNR and CDR2 is FQNEAQ (reference sequence). CDR3 nucleotides: TGTGCCAGCAGCTTACCCGGGACTACCTACGAGCAGTACTTC. As protein: CASSLPGTTYEQYF.

This clone has only one observation. The CDR3 region has the DNA TGTGCCAGCAGCCCACGGACAGGCACTGAAGCTTTCTTT. As protein: CASSPRTGTEAFF. This chain connects TRBV13 to TRBJ1-1; TRBD1 aligns across 7 bases. V dropped 5 bases and J dropped 4; count of bases not matched to a gene: 4. Germline loops: CDR1 PRHDT, CDR2 FYEKMQ (reference sequence). CDR3 length: 13 residues. Using reference TRBV13 and TRBJ1-1 for the parts outside the CDR3, the full variable domain is AAGVIQSPRHLIKEKRETATLKCYPIPRHDTVYWYQQGPGQDPQFLISFYEKMQSDKGSIPDRFSAQQFSDYHSELNMSSLELGDSALYFCASSPRTGTEAFFGQGTRLTVV.

The genes are TRBV5-1 and TRBJ1-2; tentatively, D is TRBD1 (5 bases). V was clipped by 0 bases and J by 7 bases, with 10 bases between them. CDR1 is SGHRS and CDR2 is YFSETQ in the germline V gene. This CDR3 is built from 13 residues. CDR3 bases: TGCGCCAGCAGCTTGGTGGGGGGAGGTGGCTACACCTTC. Translated, it gives CASSLVGGGGYTF.

This chain uses TRBV7-2 with TRBJ2-1; D might be TRBD1 (6 bases). Germline values: CDR1 SGHTA, CDR2 FQGNSA. The CDR3 runs to 15 residues. V dropped 5 bases and J dropped 8 bases, with 19 bases sitting between them. CDR3 bases: TGTGCCAGCAGCATTCTGACCAGGGGTGCCCATGAGCAGTTCTTC. It encodes CASSILTRGAHEQFF.

The genes are TRBV6-1 and TRBJ2-5; TRBD2 matches 8 bases. The trim removed 11 bases at V and 4 bases at J, leaving 12 bases unmatched. This CDR3 is 14 amino acids long. Germline CDR1 reads MNHNS; CDR2 reads SASEGT. The CDR3: CAGTGGKVPETQYF. The CDR3, as DNA: TGTGCCGGCACGGGGGGGAAGGTCCCAGAGACCCAGTACTTC.

This clone was observed a single time. The chain couples TRBV7-9 to TRBJ1-4, with 9 bases matching TRBD1. The CDR3 has 16 amino acids. Germline V lookup: CDR1 SEHNR, CDR2 FQNEAQ (reference sequence). V gave up 5 bases and J gave up 5 bases; unmatched junction bases: 9. The DNA for the CDR3 is TGTGCCAGCAGCACCACCTCCGGGACAGGGAATGAAAAACTGTTTTTT. It yields the protein CASSTTSGTGNEKLFF.

The rearrangement links TRBV5-1 to TRBJ1-4; tentatively, D is TRBD1 (5 bases). CDR3 size: 16 residues. V was trimmed by 0 bases and J by 3 bases, leaving 12 bases between them. CDR1 is SGHRS, CDR2 YFSETQ, per germline. CDR3: CASSLAGYTANEKLFF. The CDR3 DNA sequence: TGCGCCAGCAGCTTGGCAGGGTACACGGCTAATGAAAAACTGTTTTTT.

This rearrangement joins TRBV25-1 to TRBJ2-5; 8 bases are a match to TRBD1. With the DNA end fitting TRBJ2-7 better, the J assignment may be wrong. CDR3 length equals 13 residues. Germline V CDR1 and CDR2: MGHDK, SYGVNS. The CDR3 is CATQGAATYEQYF. The CDR3 nucleotides read TGTGCCACTCAGGGGGCCGCCACCTACGAGCAGTACTTC.

The gene calls are TRBV18 and TRBJ2-7, with D perhaps TRBD1 (5 bases). The CDR3 covers 12 residues. V was shortened by 6 bases and J by 7 bases, with 13 bases between the two germline ends. CDR1 is KGHSH and CDR2 is LQKENI in the germline V gene. This CDR3 reads CASSVDRSEQYF. The CDR3, as DNA: TGTGCCAGCTCCGTCGACAGATCAGAGCAGTACTTC.

This chain links TRBV4-2 with TRBJ1-3; D unclear. CDR1 is LGHNA, CDR2 YNFKEQ, per germline. Deletions cut 0 bases from V and 0 bases from J, with 6 bases between. The CDR3 consists of 15 residues. The DNA of the CDR3 is TGTGCCAGCAGCCAAGATACAGCCTCTGGAAACACCATATATTTT. This codes for CASSQDTASGNTIYF.

CDR3 loop: CASSLGSRNEQFF. CDR3 DNA sequence: TGTGCCAGCAGCCTCGGCTCCAGGAATGAGCAGTTCTTC. The V call is TRBV9, the J call TRBJ2-1; D gene uncertain. CDR1 is SGDLS and CDR2 is YYNGEE in the germline V gene. Between the trimmed V and J ends, which lost 4 bases and 7 bases, there was a span of 12 bases. The CDR3 loop spans 13 amino acids.

Only a few counts were recorded for this clone. The chain combines TRBV7-9 with TRBJ2-1; 8 positions match TRBD2. CDR3 size: 14 residues. With 6 bases clipped from V and 9 bases from J, the junction kept 10 bases outside the gene matches. Looked up from germline, CDR1 is SEHNR and CDR2 is FQNEAQ (reference sequence). As DNA, the CDR3 is TGTGCCAGCAGACGACCGAGCGGGAGTGGTGAGCAGTTCTTC. It translates to CASRRPSGSGEQFF. The full variable domain, rest sourced from reference TRBV7-9 and TRBJ2-1, is DTGVSQNPRHKITKRGQNVTFRCDPISEHNRLYWYRQTLGQGPEFLTYFQNEAQLEKSRLLSDRFSAERPKGSFSTLEIQRTEQGDSAMYLCASRRPSGSGEQFFGPGTRLTVL.

The CDR3, as DNA: TGTGCCAGCAGTTCAACAGGGGAAGACTATAATTCACCCCTCCACTTT. Encoded protein: CASSSTGEDYNSPLHF. The chain joins TRBV6-5 to TRBJ1-6; TRBD1 matches 7 bases. The CDR3 has 16 residues. Looked up from germline, CDR1 is MNHEY and CDR2 is SVGAGI. Trimming removed 4 bases from V and 3 bases from J; junction bases left unmatched: 6.

This rearrangement joins TRBV6-1 to TRBJ2-1; TRBD2 matches 9 bases. CDR1 is MNHNS and CDR2 is SASEGT in the germline V gene. V lost 6 bases, J lost 9 bases, and 9 bases stayed unmatched. The length of the CDR3 is 14 residues. The CDR3 here is CASRISGGQVEQFF. CDR3 in DNA: TGTGCCAGCAGGATTAGCGGGGGTCAGGTTGAGCAGTTCTTC.

CDR3 DNA sequence: TGTGCCAGCAGTTTATTGACTCCGGGACAGGGTCCAGGGAGCAATCAGCCCCAGCATTTT. It specifies CASSLLTPGQGPGSNQPQHF. This rearrangement joins TRBV27 to TRBJ1-5; 9 positions match TRBD1. The germline V gene encodes CDR1 MNHEY and CDR2 SMNVEV (reference sequence). This CDR3 has 20 amino acids. Germline trimming cut 1 base from V and 1 base from J; bases unmatched to any gene: 14.

The chain uses TRBV5-4 and TRBJ2-1; a possible D gene is TRBD1 (5 bases). The CDR3 totals 15 residues. V lost 0 bases and J lost 10, with 17 bases in between. Germline CDR1 reads SGHNT; CDR2 reads YYREEE (reference sequence). In DNA, the CDR3 is TGTGCCAGCAGCTTGGGACAGTCGTCAATCAACGAGCAGTTCTTC. This encodes CASSLGQSSINEQFF.

V is TRBV6-5 and J is TRBJ1-4; tentative D call: TRBD1 (6 bases). Trimming removed 8 bases at V and 1 base at J, with 11 bases between. This CDR3 is built from 14 residues. Germline values: CDR1 MNHEY, CDR2 SVGAGI. The CDR3 spells CASGLTGTNEKLFF. Written as DNA, the CDR3 is TGTGCCAGCGGACTGACAGGAACTAATGAAAAACTGTTTTTT.

In this sample, this clone turned up a few times. The chain joins TRBV29-1 to TRBJ2-7, with TRBD2 matching over 7 bases. CDR1 and CDR2 (germline): SQVTM, ANQGSEA. The trim removed 6 bases at V and 3 bases at J, leaving 8 bases unmatched. This CDR3 region has 13 residues. In DNA, the CDR3 is TGCAGCGTCTCCGGGGGGACGGGCTACGAGCAGTACTTC. Translating gives CSVSGGTGYEQYF.

The gene calls are TRBV6-5 and TRBJ2-7, with D perhaps matching TRBD2 (5 bases). Trimming shortened V by 3 bases and J by 2 bases, and 14 bases separated the two germline ends. CDR3 length: 15 amino acids. Germline V lookup: CDR1 MNHEY, CDR2 SVGAGI. Here the CDR3 DNA reads TGTGCCAGCAGTTATTTTGCGGGCCTACCCTACGAGCAGTACTTC. The encoded protein is CASSYFAGLPYEQYF.

The rearrangement links TRBV29-1 to TRBJ1-4, with D hard to call. The CDR3 spans 13 residues. Germline loops: CDR1 SQVTM, CDR2 ANQGSEA. Trimming shortened V by 5 bases and J by 4 bases, and 11 bases separated the two germline ends. The DNA of the CDR3 is TGCAGCGTTTCGAAGACGGGTAATGAAAAACTGTTTTTT. Translation gives CSVSKTGNEKLFF.

The rearrangement joins TRBV27 to TRBJ2-7; tentative D call: TRBD2 (5 bases). Trimming shortened V by 3 bases and J by 3 bases, and 9 bases separated the two germline ends. Per germline, CDR1 MNHEY and CDR2 SMNVEV (reference sequence). This CDR3 is built from 13 residues. CDR3 loop: CASSFFRGYEQYF. The CDR3 region has the DNA TGTGCCAGCAGTTTCTTCCGGGGCTACGAGCAGTACTTC.

About this clone itself: The junction shows a germline mismatch at one end, possibly a read error. The chain is built from TRBV7-9 and TRBJ1-3, with unresolved D. Germline assignment: CDR1 SEHNR and CDR2 FQNEAQ (reference sequence). There are 16 residues in the CDR3. This CDR3 reads CSSSLSRAGRGNTIYF. CDR3 DNA sequence: TGTTCCAGCAGCTTATCCCGCGCGGGCAGGGGAAACACCATATATTTT.

V usage is TRBV9 and J usage is TRBJ2-2; TRBD2 is a possible D gene (5 bases). The V end was cut by 6 bases, the J end by 3 bases, with 12 bases between. Germline CDR1 reads SGDLS; CDR2 reads YYNGEE. This CDR3 is 14 amino acids long. The chain's CDR3 is CASTGRRDTGELFF. As DNA, the CDR3 is TGTGCCAGCACGGGAAGAAGGGACACCGGGGAGCTGTTTTTT.

The rearrangement links TRBV2 to TRBJ2-7, with TRBD1 matching 9 bases. CDR1 and CDR2 from the germline V gene are SNHLY and FYNNEI. The CDR3 covers 15 residues. V lost 6 bases, J lost 6 bases, and 12 bases stayed unmatched. CDR3 residues: CASRYPGQGSSEQYF. For the CDR3, the DNA is TGTGCCAGCAGGTATCCGGGACAGGGATCTTCCGAGCAGTACTTC.